One sample yielded the 18 T cell receptor beta chains listed below, sequenced in a study of cytomegalovirus exposure and HLA in healthy donors. The PCR had 60 Vbeta and 13 Jbeta primers. Profiling relied on immunoSEQ multiplex PCR, and the TCRdb table lists in-frame clones only, not all of them. Here the sample spans fewer than 200,000 clones, 81% being singletons. Input material: PBMCs. All receptors derive from a woman in her forties or fifties in good health and CMV-seronegative.

This clone was counted only a few times. The gene calls are TRBV11-2 and TRBJ2-7; D gene uncertain. From germline, CDR1 is SGHAT and CDR2 FQNNGV. CDR3 length: 15 residues. Between the trimmed V and J ends, which lost 1 base and 0 bases, there was a span of 10 bases. CDR3 amino acids: CASSLAPSPSYEQYF. CDR3 DNA: TGTGCCAGCAGCTTAGCCCCCAGTCCCTCCTACGAGCAGTACTTC.

The V call is TRBV9, the J call TRBJ1-1, with TRBD1 identical over 10 bases. The junction had 10 bases not matched to a gene; V was cut back by 4 bases and J by 1 base. CDR1 is SGDLS, CDR2 YYNGEE, per germline. There are 17 residues in the CDR3. The CDR3 DNA reads as TGTGCCAGCAGCACTCCTCGACAGGGGGCGCAGAACACTGAAGCTTTCTTT. Protein: CASSTPRQGAQNTEAFF. The variable domain in full, with the rest retrieved from reference TRBV9 and TRBJ1-1, is DSGVTQTPKHLITATGQRVTLRCSPRSGDLSVYWYQQSLDQGLQFLIQYYNGEERAKGNILERFSAQQFPDLHSELNLSSLELGDSALYFCASSTPRQGAQNTEAFFGQGTRLTVV.

The rearrangement links TRBV28 to TRBJ2-7; D is possibly TRBD2 (6 bases). This CDR3 has 16 residues. CDR1 and CDR2 (germline): MDHEN, SYDVKM. V shed 3 bases and J shed 0 bases, with 15 bases lying between them. DNA for the CDR3: TGTGCCAGCAGTTTGTCAGCGGGCTTAACCTCCTACGAGCAGTACTTC. This gives the protein CASSLSAGLTSYEQYF.

This clone has only a few counts. The CDR3 loop reads CASSLVVGGDTGELFF. The CDR3 DNA sequence: TGTGCCAGCAGCTTAGTTGTGGGGGGGGACACCGGGGAGCTGTTTTTT. The chain combines TRBV7-8 with TRBJ2-2; 7 nucleotides match TRBD2. Losses at the gene ends were 1 base for V and 3 bases for J; bases not matched to a gene: 5. The CDR3 consists of 16 residues. Germline CDR1 reads SGHVS; CDR2 reads FQNEAQ.

This clone was detected a few times. This chain uses TRBV6-5 with TRBJ2-7, with D perhaps matching TRBD1 (5 bases). Trimming shortened V by 0 bases and J by 2 bases, and 11 bases separated the two germline ends. From germline, CDR1 is MNHEY and CDR2 SVGAGI. CDR3 length: 15 amino acids. This CDR3 is CASSYSQGRPYEQYF. The CDR3 coding sequence is TGTGCCAGCAGTTACTCCCAGGGTCGCCCCTACGAGCAGTACTTC.

The V gene is TRBV14, the J gene TRBJ1-2, with D possibly matching TRBD1 (6 bases). Per germline, CDR1 SGHDN and CDR2 FVKESK. V lost 4 bases to trimming and J lost 4 bases, with 19 bases between them. This CDR3 is 16 amino acids long. Written as DNA, the CDR3 is TGTGCCAGCAGCCCAGATGGGGGAACAGGGATCTATGGCTACACCTTC. It codes for CASSPDGGTGIYGYTF.

Note on this clone: Other DNA sequences of this sample code for an identical CDR3. The V call is TRBV18, the J call TRBJ1-1; D not resolved. The V end lost 3 bases, the J end lost 2 bases, and 7 bases lay between the germline ends. This CDR3 is built from 13 residues. From germline, CDR1 is KGHSH and CDR2 LQKENI. Here the CDR3 reads CASSPYGNTEAFF. DNA for the CDR3: TGTGCCAGCTCACCCTACGGTAACACTGAAGCTTTCTTT.

This rearrangement joins TRBV27 to TRBJ2-7, with 12 bases that match TRBD2. Germline-derived CDR1 and CDR2 are MNHEY and SMNVEV (reference sequence). V dropped 8 bases and J dropped 3; count of bases not matched to a gene: 5. The length of the CDR3 is 14 residues. CDR3 in DNA: TGTGCCAGCGCCTCTAGCGGGAGGGTCTACGAGCAGTACTTC. It translates to CASASSGRVYEQYF.

In its sample, this clone was seen a few times. The gene calls are TRBV7-9 and TRBJ2-7; D perhaps matches TRBD1 (6 bases). Germline V CDR1 and CDR2: SEHNR, FQNEAQ (reference sequence). Trimming cost V 5 bases and J 0 bases, with 11 bases left between them. The CDR3 covers 14 residues. The CDR3 is CASSSQGNSYEQYF. The CDR3 DNA sequence: TGTGCCAGCAGCAGTCAGGGGAACTCCTACGAGCAGTACTTC.

The V gene is TRBV5-6, the J gene TRBJ1-1; no clear D gene. This CDR3 comprises 13 residues. CDR1 is SGHDT and CDR2 is YYEEEE in the germline V gene. V was trimmed by 2 bases and J by 1 base, leaving 6 bases between them. The CDR3 DNA reads TGTGCCAGCAGCTTCGGAGGGAACACTGAAGCTTTCTTT. Protein sequence: CASSFGGNTEAFF.

The chain is built from TRBV7-9 and TRBJ1-2, with D perhaps TRBD1 (6 bases). There are 14 residues in the CDR3. V was shortened by 0 bases and J by 7 bases, with 12 bases between the two germline ends. CDR1 is SEHNR, CDR2 FQNEAQ, per germline (reference sequence). CDR3 region: CASSLAPRGGGYTF. The DNA for the CDR3 is TGTGCCAGCAGCTTAGCGCCCAGGGGTGGTGGCTACACCTTC.

This clone was seen a handful of times. For the CDR3, the DNA is TGTGCCACCAGGAATCGACAGGGTAGGCTTAATGAGCAGTTCTTC. Translated, it gives CATRNRQGRLNEQFF. V is TRBV10-3 and J is TRBJ2-1, with TRBD1 matching over 7 bases. V gave up 10 bases and J gave up 7 bases; unmatched junction bases: 16. Germline V lookup: CDR1 ENHRY, CDR2 SYGVKD. The CDR3 has 15 amino acids.

This rearrangement joins TRBV9 to TRBJ1-1; weak D call: TRBD1 (5 bases). The germline gives CDR1 SGDLS, CDR2 YYNGEE. V gave up 6 bases and J gave up 5 bases, with 20 bases separating them. The CDR3 length is 15 residues. CDR3 sequence (DNA): TGTGCCAGCACAAGGGTAGGCACCGGGGGGACTGAAGCTTTCTTT. As protein: CASTRVGTGGTEAFF.

V usage is TRBV6-1 and J usage is TRBJ2-1; tentatively, D is TRBD2 (5 bases). Per germline, CDR1 MNHNS and CDR2 SASEGT. The CDR3 covers 13 residues. V was trimmed by 1 base and J by 8 bases, leaving 9 bases between them. The CDR3 loop reads CASSEGFSDEQFF. The DNA of the CDR3 is TGTGCCAGCAGTGAAGGGTTTAGCGATGAGCAGTTCTTC.

V gene TRBV6-1 combines with J gene TRBJ2-5; TRBD2 aligns across 7 bases. Germline CDR1 is MNHNS and CDR2 is SASEGT. This CDR3 is built from 13 residues. V lost 4 bases to trimming and J lost 5 bases; unmatched junction nucleotides: 4. The CDR3 here is CASSGVSGETQYF. The CDR3 bases are TGTGCCAGCAGTGGAGTTAGCGGGGAGACCCAGTACTTC.

The chain combines TRBV30 with TRBJ2-3, with TRBD2 matching 7 bases. This CDR3 spans 15 amino acids. V gave up 3 bases and J gave up 6 bases; unmatched junction bases: 12. Germline loops: CDR1 GTSNPN, CDR2 SVGIG (reference sequence). The CDR3 reads CAWRPGGRGWDTQYF. In DNA form, the CDR3 reads TGTGCCTGGAGGCCGGGCGGGAGAGGGTGGGATACGCAGTATTTT.

The genes are TRBV7-8 and TRBJ2-7, with 7 bases aligning to TRBD1. The CDR3 extends over 14 amino acids. Trimming at V came to 6 bases and at J to 2 bases, leaving 7 bases not matched to a gene. CDR1 and CDR2 (germline): SGHVS, FQNEAQ. The CDR3 DNA reads TGTGCCAGCAGTCAGACAGGGTCCACCTACGAGCAGTACTTC. It yields the protein CASSQTGSTYEQYF.

This clone showed up just once. The V gene is TRBV18, the J gene TRBJ2-1; 10 bases align to TRBD2. After removal of 4 bases from V and 14 bases from J, the junction contained 14 bases not matched to a gene. Germline V gene sequence: CDR1 KGHSH, CDR2 LQKENI. The CDR3 loop spans 15 amino acids. CDR3 DNA: TGTGCCAGCTCACAAACCGGGGATAGCGGGAGGATAGAGTTCTTC. This gives the protein CASSQTGDSGRIEFF.